Listed here is a single T cell receptor beta chain. The antigen remains undetermined. This sample was taken from a study of T cell responses to AZD1222 COVID-19 vaccine. Overall study findings and caveats: Repertoires were obtained only post-peak T cell response.

The germline V gene encodes CDR1 GTSNPN and CDR2 SVGIG (reference sequence). Trimming removed 0 bases at V and 5 bases at J, with 4 bases between. This CDR3 spans 11 amino acids. The assay was immunoSEQ multiplex PCR, and TCRdb's table has in-frame clones only and misses some. The data contain approximately 120,000 clones, 80% to 95% of them seen just once; the ten biggest clones take up approximately 1%. The sample was peripheral blood, taken on day 0 of AZD1222 vaccination. The receptor was derived from an adult in good health. The chain combines TRBV30 with TRBJ1-2, with D hard to call. Here the CDR3 reads CAWSVRYGYTF. The CDR3 nucleotides read TGTGCCTGGAGTGTACGGTATGGCTACACCTTC. The entire variable domain, with the rest obtained from reference TRBV30 and TRBJ1-2, is as follows: SQTIHQWPATLVQPVGSPLSLECTVEGTSNPNLYWYRQAAGRGLQLLFYSVGIGQISSEVPQNLSASRPQDRQFILSSKKLLLSDSGFYLCAWSVRYGYTFGSGTRLTVV.